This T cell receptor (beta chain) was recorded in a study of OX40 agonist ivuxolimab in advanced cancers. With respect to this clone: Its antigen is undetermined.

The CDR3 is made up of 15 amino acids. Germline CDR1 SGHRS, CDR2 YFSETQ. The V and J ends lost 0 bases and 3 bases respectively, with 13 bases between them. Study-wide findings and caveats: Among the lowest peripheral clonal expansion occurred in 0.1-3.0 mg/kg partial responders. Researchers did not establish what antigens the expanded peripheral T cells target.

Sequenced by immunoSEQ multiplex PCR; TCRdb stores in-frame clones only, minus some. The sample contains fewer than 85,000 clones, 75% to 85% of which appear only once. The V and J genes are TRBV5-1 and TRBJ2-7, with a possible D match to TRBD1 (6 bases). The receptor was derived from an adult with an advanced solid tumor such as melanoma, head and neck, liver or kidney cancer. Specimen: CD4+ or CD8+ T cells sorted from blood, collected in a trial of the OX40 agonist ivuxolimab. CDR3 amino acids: CASSLGGPEVYEQYF. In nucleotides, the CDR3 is TGCGCCAGCAGCTTGGGGGGGCCAGAGGTCTACGAGCAGTACTTC.